Below, 19 T cell receptor beta chains from the same sample are listed, as sequenced in a study of CD8+ T cells in alopecia areata. Treatment noted: oral pan-JAK inhibitor, 5-10 mg twice daily. Extracted from the samples, RNA was reverse transcribed into cDNA to serve as the sequencing template. Libraries were prepared by immunoSEQ multiplex PCR; TCRdb keeps only in-frame clonotypes and omits some of them. The table includes roughly 220,000 clones, approximately 67% detected once. The sequences come from CD4+ T cells sorted from blood, collected at week 44, from a patient treated with tofacitinib. The origin of the receptors is a human donor with alopecia areata.

The chain uses TRBV18 and TRBJ2-3; D remains unclear. This CDR3 has 14 residues. CDR1 KGHSH and CDR2 LQKENI come from the germline V gene. Trimming cost V 2 bases and J 0 bases, with 6 bases left between them. The DNA for the CDR3 is TGTGCCAGCTCACCAGTTCCGAGCACAGATACGCAGTATTTT. Protein: CASSPVPSTDTQYF.

The rearrangement uses TRBV30 and TRBJ2-2, with D possibly TRBD2 on 6 matching bases. The CDR3 is made up of 17 amino acids. Trimming removed 0 bases from V and 4 bases from J, with 18 bases in between. From germline, CDR1 is GTSNPN and CDR2 SVGIG (reference sequence). The CDR3 sequence: CAWSVRGVAWGTGELFF. DNA of the CDR3: TGTGCCTGGAGTGTACGCGGGGTAGCGTGGGGCACCGGGGAGCTGTTTTTT.

This clone has a single count. The rearrangement uses TRBV25-1 and TRBJ2-7; 9 nucleotides align to TRBD1. Trimming cost V 6 bases and J 6 bases; bases outside gene matches: 9. Germline loops: CDR1 MGHDK, CDR2 SYGVNS. The CDR3 spans 14 residues. CDR3 sequence (DNA): TGTGCCAGCAGGGGACAGGGCCAGGTCGGCGAGCAGTACTTC. Translating it yields CASRGQGQVGEQYF.

The chain recombines TRBV29-1 with TRBJ2-1, with 9 bases lining up with TRBD2. V trimming: 7 bases; J trimming: 5 bases; junction bases outside the gene matches: 6. Per germline, CDR1 SQVTM and CDR2 ANQGSEA. The CDR3 loop spans 13 amino acids. The chain's CDR3 is CSGGLALNNEQFF. The CDR3 DNA reads TGCAGCGGGGGACTAGCCCTAAACAATGAGCAGTTCTTC.

The chain carries TRBV19 and TRBJ2-5, with 7 bases that match TRBD1. V trimming: 4 bases; J trimming: 3 bases; junction bases outside the gene matches: 2. This CDR3 has 13 amino acids. Per the germline V gene, CDR1 is LNHDA and CDR2 is SQIVND (reference sequence). The CDR3 DNA sequence: TGTGCCAGTAGTAGACAGGGTGAAGAGACCCAGTACTTC. Amino acid sequence: CASSRQGEETQYF.

This clone was picked up one time. The J gene is TRBJ1-2, the V gene TRBV7-3; TRBD1 might be the D (6 bases). CDR1 and CDR2 (germline): SGHTA, FQGTGA. This CDR3 is 15 amino acids long. V was clipped by 5 bases and J by 8 bases, with 21 bases between them. DNA of the CDR3: TGTGCCAGCAGCCCGGGCTGGGGGCCTAACTGGGGCTACACCTTC. Translated, it gives CASSPGWGPNWGYTF.

The rearrangement joins TRBV30 to TRBJ2-1, with 8 bases that match TRBD1. This CDR3 contains 19 residues. CDR1 and CDR2 (germline): GTSNPN, SVGIG (reference sequence). Trimming at V came to 0 bases and at J to 9 bases, leaving 22 bases not matched to a gene. The CDR3 bases are TGTGCCTGGAGTGTAAATAGGTGGACAGGGAAATTTTCTGGGGGTGAGCAGTTCTTC. Translating it yields CAWSVNRWTGKFSGGEQFF.

The chain couples TRBV5-1 to TRBJ2-1; TRBD2 matches 11 bases. The CDR3 runs 16 residues. The junction had 8 bases not matched to a gene; V was cut back by 4 bases and J by 5 bases. The germline CDR1 and CDR2 sequences are SGHRS and YFSETQ. The CDR3, as DNA: TGCGCCAGCAGCCCAAGGACTAGCGGGCGAGACAATGAGCAGTTCTTC. This encodes CASSPRTSGRDNEQFF.

The CDR3 DNA sequence: TGCGCCAGCAGTGAGCAGATAATGAACACTGAAGCTTTCTTT. Protein: CASSEQIMNTEAFF. V is TRBV10-1 and J is TRBJ1-1; D is unclear. Germline loops: CDR1 WNHNN, CDR2 SYGVQD (reference sequence). This CDR3 is built from 14 residues. Deletions cut 2 bases from V and 0 bases from J, with 7 bases between.

The chain employs TRBV5-1 and TRBJ1-1, with 12 nucleotides matching TRBD1. The CDR3 has 14 amino acids. The junction had 5 bases not matched to a gene; V was cut back by 4 bases and J by 7 bases. Germline-derived CDR1 and CDR2 are SGHRS and YFSETQ. The CDR3 nucleotides read TGCGCCAGCAGCCCGGGACAGGGGGCGAATGAAGCTTTCTTT. Translating gives CASSPGQGANEAFF.

In this sample, this clone turned up a few times. The genes are TRBV7-2 and TRBJ1-2; D gene unclear. Per germline, CDR1 SGHTA and CDR2 FQGNSA. The V and J ends lost 5 bases and 8 bases respectively, with 18 bases between them. CDR3 size: 14 residues. CDR3 amino acids: CASSPGMEMRGYTF. CDR3 bases: TGTGCCAGCAGCCCTGGGATGGAAATGCGGGGCTACACCTTC. The full variable domain, its missing parts supplied by reference TRBV7-2 and TRBJ1-2, is GAGVSQSPSNKVTEKGKDVELRCDPISGHTALYWYRQSLGQGLEFLIYFQGNSAPDKSGLPSDRFSAERTGGSVSTLTIQRTQQEDSAVYLCASSPGMEMRGYTFGSGTRLTVV.

This clone was observed a single time. The chain joins TRBV10-3 to TRBJ1-1; perhaps TRBD1 as D (5 bases). V was cut by 9 bases and J by 0 bases, with 11 bases left in between. The CDR3 loop spans 13 amino acids. Germline CDR1 and CDR2: ENHRY and SYGVKD. CDR3 in amino acids: CAMLQAMNTEAFF. The DNA of the CDR3 is TGTGCCATGTTACAGGCAATGAACACTGAAGCTTTCTTT.

The chain's CDR3 is CASSSGQGTIQPQHF. The DNA for the CDR3 is TGTGCCAGCAGCTCTGGACAGGGCACGATTCAGCCCCAGCATTTT. V gene TRBV7-2 combines with J gene TRBJ1-5; TRBD1 aligns across 8 bases. The CDR3 consists of 15 residues. J gave up 6 bases and V 4 bases, and 8 bases lay outside the gene matches. Germline CDR1 and CDR2: SGHTA and FQGNSA.

The V gene is TRBV5-1, the J gene TRBJ2-6; no clear D gene. The CDR3 covers 16 residues. V was pared by 7 bases and J by 0 bases, with 14 bases between. Germline V gene sequence: CDR1 SGHRS, CDR2 YFSETQ. As DNA, the CDR3 is TGCGCCAGCCAGTTCGATACTAACTCTGGGGCCAACGTCCTGACTTTC. Protein product: CASQFDTNSGANVLTF.

The CDR3 bases are TGTGCCAGTCACACTAGCGGCCGTTACACCGGGGAGCTGTTTTTT. Its protein is CASHTSGRYTGELFF. The V gene is TRBV5-4, the J gene TRBJ2-2; the match to TRBD2 covers 8 bases. J lost 3 bases, V lost 8 bases, and 9 bases had no gene match. CDR1 and CDR2 (germline): SGHNT, YYREEE (reference sequence). The CDR3 is made up of 15 amino acids.

The genes are TRBV4-3 and TRBJ2-3; D gene unclear. Germline-derived CDR1 and CDR2 are LGHNA and YSLEER. V lost 5 bases, J lost 3 bases, and 9 bases lay in between. The CDR3 is 13 amino acids. The CDR3: CASSGILTDTQYF. CDR3 in DNA: TGCGCCAGCAGCGGGATCTTGACAGATACGCAGTATTTT.

As for this clone: This sample includes further DNA sequences coding for the same CDR3. V is TRBV5-1 and J is TRBJ2-1; the D is unclear. CDR1 is SGHRS and CDR2 is YFSETQ in the germline V gene. CDR3 length equals 11 residues. V shed 0 bases and J shed 7 bases, with 2 bases lying between them. The CDR3 region is CASSLANEQFF. Written as DNA, the CDR3 is TGCGCCAGCAGCTTGGCTAATGAGCAGTTCTTC.

A few counts support this clone. The V call is TRBV29-1, the J call TRBJ1-1; 12 bases line up with TRBD1. There are 15 residues in the CDR3. V gave up 4 bases and J gave up 7 bases; unmatched junction bases: 10. Germline V CDR1 and CDR2: SQVTM, ANQGSEA. Written as DNA, the CDR3 is TGCAGCGTTGCCCGGGACAGGGGGCGAAGGGGTGAAGCTTTCTTT. It encodes CSVARDRGRRGEAFF. The entire variable domain, with the rest obtained from reference TRBV29-1 and TRBJ1-1, is as follows: SAVISQKPSRDICQRGTSLTIQCQVDSQVTMMFWYRQQPGQSLTLIATANQGSEATYESGFVIDKFPISRPNLTFSTLTVSNMSPEDSSIYLCSVARDRGRRGEAFFGQGTRLTVV.

The rearrangement uses TRBV5-1 and TRBJ2-5; D perhaps matches TRBD2 (5 bases). The length of the CDR3 is 15 residues. The germline CDR1 and CDR2 sequences are SGHRS and YFSETQ. V was pared by 0 bases and J by 3 bases, with 12 bases between. CDR3 DNA: TGCGCCAGCAGCTTGGAAGGGAGACCGAAAGAGACCCAGTACTTC. It translates to CASSLEGRPKETQYF.